Below, 9 T cell receptor beta chains from the same sample are listed, as sequenced in a study of blood T cell repertoires in COVID-19. Sequencing used immunoSEQ multiplex PCR; TCRdb keeps in-frame clones, though not all of them. The sample lists 220,000 or so clones, more than 75% occurring once. The sequencing input was peripheral blood. The receptors were sampled from a woman aged 80 or over with COVID-19, enrolled during active disease.

The J gene is TRBJ1-1, the V gene TRBV11-2; the D gene is possibly TRBD1 (5 bases). Germline CDR1 SGHAT, CDR2 FQNNGV. The CDR3 has 16 residues. Deletions cut 2 bases from V and 1 base from J, with 14 bases between. The CDR3 DNA is TGTGCCAGCAGCTTAAGCCCCCCGGGGGGGAACACTGAAGCTTTCTTT. Its translation: CASSLSPPGGNTEAFF.

This clone was recorded a few times. V usage is TRBV28 and J usage is TRBJ2-1; 10 nucleotides align to TRBD1. V lost 5 bases, J lost 6 bases, and 4 bases stayed unmatched. CDR1 and CDR2 (germline): MDHEN, SYDVKM. This CDR3 region has 14 residues. The CDR3 coding sequence is TGTGCCAGCAGTCAAGACAGGGGGCTCAATGAGCAGTTCTTC. Protein: CASSQDRGLNEQFF.

This chain joins TRBV11-2 and TRBJ2-5; TRBD2 agrees at 9 bases. This CDR3 contains 13 residues. Germline CDR1 SGHAT, CDR2 FQNNGV. The ends lost 5 bases at V and 7 bases at J; junction bases unmatched: 5. The CDR3 coding sequence is TGTGCCAGCAGCCCGACTAGCGGCTCGACCCAGTACTTC. Amino acids: CASSPTSGSTQYF.

V usage is TRBV28 and J usage is TRBJ2-3, with 9 bases identical to TRBD2. The CDR3 runs 14 residues. Germline V gene data show CDR1 as MDHEN and CDR2 as SYDVKM. V lost 8 bases, J lost 0 bases, and 3 bases stayed unmatched. The CDR3 region has the DNA TGTGCCAGCCGTACTAGCGGGAGCACAGATACGCAGTATTTT. Translated, it gives CASRTSGSTDTQYF.

This clone was seen a single time. The chain recombines TRBV28 with TRBJ1-6, with D uncertain. The V gene lost 2 bases and the J gene lost 5 bases, with 7 bases spanning the gap. Looked up from germline, CDR1 is MDHEN and CDR2 is SYDVKM. The CDR3 covers 14 residues. The CDR3 DNA sequence: TGTGCCAGCAGTTTAGGACTGAATAATTCACCCCTCCACTTT. Its translation is CASSLGLNNSPLHF.

The V gene is TRBV20-1, the J gene TRBJ2-3; TRBD2 aligns across 9 bases. The ends lost 3 bases at V and 3 bases at J; junction bases unmatched: 4. Looked up from germline, CDR1 is DFQATT and CDR2 is SNEGSKA (reference sequence). The CDR3 is made up of 14 amino acids. The CDR3 is CSASYGLATDTQYF. DNA for the CDR3: TGCAGTGCTAGTTACGGACTAGCGACAGATACGCAGTATTTT.

This clone was recorded only once. The J gene is TRBJ1-5, the V gene TRBV6-6, with TRBD1 matching 7 bases. V lost 4 bases and J lost 5; bases outside the gene matches: 8. From germline, CDR1 is MNHNY and CDR2 SVGAGI (reference sequence). The CDR3 totals 15 residues. CDR3: CASSSGTAQHQPQHF. The DNA for the CDR3 is TGTGCCAGCAGTTCGGGGACAGCCCAACATCAGCCCCAGCATTTT.

The V call is TRBV4-3, the J call TRBJ2-3, with a weak D call TRBD2 (6 bases). The CDR3 spans 14 residues. Trimming shortened V by 3 bases and J by 5 bases, and 12 bases separated the two germline ends. Germline assignment: CDR1 LGHNA and CDR2 YSLEER. The CDR3: CASSQGGPRDTQYF. For the CDR3, the DNA is TGCGCCAGCAGCCAGGGAGGTCCAAGAGATACGCAGTATTTT.

J is TRBJ1-2 and V is TRBV18; no reliable D call. The V and J ends lost 6 bases and 2 bases respectively, with 19 bases between them. Germline CDR1 and CDR2: KGHSH and LQKENI. The CDR3 consists of 16 residues. The CDR3 DNA is TGTGCCAGCTCCCCCGTGAGGGCGGAAAGCAACTATGGCTACACCTTC. It specifies CASSPVRAESNYGYTF.